This T cell receptor beta chain was sequenced during a study of human T cells and chemical hapten exposure. This clonotype was detected ten times or more. The ends were cut back, 0 bases at V and 3 bases at J, with 13 bases in the middle. Germline V gene data show CDR1 as SGDLS and CDR2 as YYNGEE. This CDR3 is 15 amino acids long. MiXCR, applied by TCRdb to the RACE reads, yields one record per CDR3 protein. Of about 380,000 distinct CDR3 sequences listed, about 5.1% are singletons. The time point denotes: pre-sensitization, week 0. Specified treatment: therapeutic diphenylcyclopropenone sensitization with weekly scalp DPC.

The receptor was derived from a woman between 45 and 60 years old with alopecia areata. Some clones in this sample may be carry-over from other donors' samples. Sample: whole blood, taken in connection with sensitization to the hapten diphenylcyclopropenone (DPC). The genes are TRBV9 and TRBJ2-7, with a possible D match to TRBD2 (6 bases). The CDR3 nucleotides are TGTGCCAGCAGCGTAGAAGCGGGCCCTTTCTACGAGCAGTACTTC. Its protein product is CASSVEAGPFYEQYF.